This T cell receptor (beta chain) was documented in a study of T cell clonotyping in hematopoietic cell transplantation. Across the whole study: Pretransplant recipient samples were taken after cytoreduction. Findings and caveats of the study: After transplant, recipient diversity fell while pathologically expanded clonotypes grew through day 180.

Details on this clone: Antigen: not known.

Germline V gene lookup returns CDR1 MNHEY and CDR2 SMNVEV (reference sequence). The V and J ends lost 0 bases and 4 bases respectively, with 6 bases between them. CDR3 length: 13 residues. Time point noted: recipient sample about 28 days before transplant, after cytoreduction. Assay used: immunoSEQ multiplex PCR; TCRdb lists only in-frame clones, some missing. The sample contains nearly 5,500 clones, roughly 84% of which appear only once. The chain has TRBV27 and TRBJ2-5; no clear D gene. The receptor comes from a man aged 55 to 69 with acute myeloid leukemia. Some clones in this sample may be carry-over from other donors' samples. The sample was peripheral blood mononuclear cells, taken before stem cell transplant. CDR3 DNA sequence: TGTGCCAGCAGTTTATCGTTGCGAGAGACCCAGTACTTC. This sequence encodes CASSLSLRETQYF.